This TCR beta chain comes out of a study of T cell responses to AZD1222 COVID-19 vaccine. TCRdb's table, derived via immunoSEQ multiplex PCR, lists solely in-frame clones and lacks some. The repertoire has roughly 180,000 clones, approximately 90% of them found once; the top ten carry about 6.9%. CDR1 and CDR2 from the germline V gene are SGHNT and YYREEE (reference sequence). V gave up 4 bases and J gave up 3 bases; unmatched junction bases: 9. CDR3 length equals 16 residues. V and J are TRBV5-4 and TRBJ2-3; 9 nucleotides agree with TRBD1. This material consisted of peripheral blood, taken on day 0 of AZD1222 vaccination. This sequence originates from an adult in good health. DNA of the CDR3: TGTGCCAGCAGCACCCTGGGGGGACAGGGAACAGATACGCAGTATTTT. Encoded protein: CASSTLGGQGTDTQYF.